This T cell receptor (beta chain) comes out of a study of T cell therapy after organ transplantation. Whole-study context: About 85% of the ten patients were clinical responders. Patients received a median of 1.92 x 10^8 CMV-specific T cells over 2 to 6 infusions.

Study-wide results and caveats: Minimal repertoire change after therapy followed marked pretherapy expansions in nonresponders.

TCRdb's copy holds only in-frame clones and misses some; the assay was immunoSEQ multiplex PCR. Of 45,000 to 50,000 clones listed, less than 95% are singletons. With 3 bases removed from V and 3 bases from J, the gap between germline ends came to 21 bases. The length of the CDR3 is 17 residues. The germline V gene has CDR1 PRHDT and CDR2 FYEKMQ (reference sequence). Regarding this clone: Its antigen is unknown.

The rearrangement uses TRBV13 and TRBJ2-7; D not certain. This sequence was found in a human patient who had received a solid organ transplant and had CMV disease. The material was CD8+ T cells from blood, obtained before autologous CMV-specific T cell therapy. The CDR3 coding sequence is TGTGCCAGCAGCTTGAGGTTGTTGGCGGATTCTCGCTACGAGCAGTACTTC. It is translated as CASSLRLLADSRYEQYF.